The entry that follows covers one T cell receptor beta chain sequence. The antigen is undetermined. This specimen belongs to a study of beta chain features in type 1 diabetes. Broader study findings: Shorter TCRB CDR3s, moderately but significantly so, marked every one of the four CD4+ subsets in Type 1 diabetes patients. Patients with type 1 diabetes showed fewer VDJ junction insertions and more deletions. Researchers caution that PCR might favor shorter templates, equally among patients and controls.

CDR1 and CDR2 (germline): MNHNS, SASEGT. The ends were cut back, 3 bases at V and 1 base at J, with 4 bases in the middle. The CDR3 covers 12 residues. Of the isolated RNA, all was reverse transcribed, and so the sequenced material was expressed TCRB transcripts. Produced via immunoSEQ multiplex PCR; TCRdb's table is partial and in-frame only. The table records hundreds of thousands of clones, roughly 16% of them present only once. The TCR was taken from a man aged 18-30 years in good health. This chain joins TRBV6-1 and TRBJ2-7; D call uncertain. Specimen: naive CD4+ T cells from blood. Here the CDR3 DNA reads TGTGCCAGCAGTGACCGGTCCTACGAGCAGTACTTC. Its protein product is CASSDRSYEQYF.